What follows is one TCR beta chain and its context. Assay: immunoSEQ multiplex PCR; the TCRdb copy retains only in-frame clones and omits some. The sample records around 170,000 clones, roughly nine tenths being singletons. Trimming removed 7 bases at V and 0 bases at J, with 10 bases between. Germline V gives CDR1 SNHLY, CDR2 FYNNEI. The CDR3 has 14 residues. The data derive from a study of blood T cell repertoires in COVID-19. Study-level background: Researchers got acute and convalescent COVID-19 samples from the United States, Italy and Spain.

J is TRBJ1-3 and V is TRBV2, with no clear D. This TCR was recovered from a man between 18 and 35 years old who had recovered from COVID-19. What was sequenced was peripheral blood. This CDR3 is CASNQVVSGNTIYF. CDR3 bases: TGTGCCAGCAACCAGGTTGTCTCTGGAAACACCATATATTTT.